These T cell receptor beta chains were read from a single sample in a study of blood T cell repertoires in COVID-19. Assay used: immunoSEQ multiplex PCR; TCRdb lists only in-frame clones, some missing. This repertoire shows about 270,000 clones, more than 80% found once; its top ten account for roughly 3.9%. The material sequenced was PBMCs or T cells enriched from blood (not recorded which). The origin of the receptors is a woman younger than 45 with acute COVID-19. Each CDR3 is given with its conserved first and last residue. Each record gives: J gene, V gene, clone size, D gene, CDR3 protein, CDR3 DNA. A D gene is named only where the DNA matches it firmly. Expanded clones are given a class, and other clones once, few, many or no size at all.

J: TRBJ2-1; V: TRBV24-1; size: NA; D: NA; CDR3: CATGRGGLNEQFF; DNA: TGTGCCACCGGGAGGGGGGGCTTGAATGAGCAGTTCTTC
J: TRBJ2-6; V: TRBV5-1; size: NA; D: NA; CDR3: CASSFTTSPISGANVLTF; DNA: TGCGCCAGCAGCTTTACGACAAGCCCGATCTCTGGGGCCAACGTCCTGACTTTC
J: TRBJ2-1; V: TRBV3-1/TRBV3-2; size: once; D: NA; CDR3: CASSQDSSDEQFF; DNA: TGTGCCAGCAGCCAAGACTCTAGCGATGAGCAGTTCTTC
J: TRBJ2-7; V: TRBV15; size: once; D: NA; CDR3: CATSRDRGYEQYF; DNA: TGTGCCACCAGCAGAGATCGAGGATACGAGCAGTACTTC
J: TRBJ1-3; V: TRBV5-6; size: NA; D: NA; CDR3: CASSDNWSSGNTIYF; DNA: TGTGCCAGCAGCGATAATTGGAGCTCTGGAAACACCATATATTTT
J: TRBJ1-6; V: TRBV18; size: NA; D: TRBD1; CDR3: CASSTGTGVSPLHF; DNA: TGTGCCAGCTCCACCGGGACAGGGGTTTCACCCCTCCACTTT
J: TRBJ2-3; V: TRBV4-2; size: NA; D: TRBD2; CDR3: CASSGREGPADTQYF; DNA: TGTGCCAGCAGCGGACGGGAGGGCCCCGCAGATACGCAGTATTTT
J: TRBJ2-2; V: TRBV12-5; size: once; D: TRBD2; CDR3: CASGLGAGIRELFF; DNA: TGTGCTAGTGGTTTGGGAGCGGGAATTAGGGAGCTGTTTTTT
J: TRBJ2-1; V: TRBV6-5; size: NA; D: NA; CDR3: CASSGTTEEQFF; DNA: TGTGCCAGCAGCGGGACAACTGAGGAGCAGTTCTTC
J: TRBJ2-7; V: TRBV7-9; size: NA; D: TRBD2; CDR3: CASSLEGLADYEQYF; DNA: TGTGCCAGCAGCTTAGAAGGACTAGCGGATTACGAGCAGTACTTC
J: TRBJ1-2; V: TRBV16; size: NA; D: NA; CDR3: CASSQFRDGYTF; DNA: TGTGCCAGCAGCCAATTCAGGGATGGCTACACCTTC
J: TRBJ1-1; V: TRBV18; size: NA; D: NA; CDR3: CASSNSDDTEAFF; DNA: TGTGCCAGCTCAAACTCTGATGACACTGAAGCTTTCTTT
J: TRBJ2-7; V: TRBV5-1; size: NA; D: NA; CDR3: CASSLGQRAGEQYF; DNA: TGCGCCAGCAGCTTGGGGCAGCGGGCGGGGGAGCAGTACTTC
J: TRBJ2-1; V: TRBV5-1; size: NA; D: NA; CDR3: CASSLAPGGDEQFF; DNA: TGCGCCAGCAGCTTGGCTCCCGGGGGAGATGAGCAGTTCTTC
J: TRBJ2-7; V: TRBV7-2; size: once; D: TRBD1; CDR3: CASSRGQGLTEQYF; DNA: TGTGCCAGCAGCCGGGGACAGGGATTGACCGAGCAGTACTTC
J: TRBJ1-4; V: TRBV19; size: NA; D: NA; CDR3: CASSTGFFLNEKLFF; DNA: TGTGCCAGTAGTACAGGGTTTTTTCTCAATGAAAAACTGTTTTTT
J: TRBJ2-6; V: TRBV15; size: NA; D: NA; CDR3: CATSLQGSGANVLTF; DNA: TGTGCCACCAGCCTACAGGGCTCTGGGGCCAACGTCCTGACTTTC
J: TRBJ2-7; V: TRBV7-9; size: many; D: TRBD1; CDR3: CASSYRDRAVYEQYF; DNA: TGTGCCAGCAGCTACCGGGACAGGGCTGTCTACGAGCAGTACTTC
J: TRBJ2-5; V: TRBV11-1; size: NA; D: TRBD2; CDR3: CAISSGSLETQYF; DNA: TGTGCCATTTCGAGCGGGAGCTTGGAGACCCAGTACTTC
J: TRBJ1-6; V: TRBV5-1; size: NA; D: TRBD1; CDR3: CASSLLQGNNSPLHF; DNA: TGCGCCAGCAGCTTATTACAGGGGAATAATTCACCCCTCCACTTT
J: TRBJ2-1; V: TRBV4-1; size: NA; D: TRBD2; CDR3: CASSQVVGGGRTNNEQFF; DNA: TGCGCCAGCAGCCAAGTCGTAGGCGGCGGGAGGACTAACAATGAGCAGTTCTTC
J: TRBJ2-7; V: TRBV18; size: NA; D: TRBD2; CDR3: CASSPIGGSDEQYF; DNA: TGTGCCAGCTCACCAATCGGGGGGAGCGACGAGCAGTACTTC